The rows below give T cell receptor beta chains drawn from one sample of a study of blood T cell repertoires in COVID-19. Method: immunoSEQ multiplex PCR; TCRdb's copy keeps in-frame clones and lacks some. Of approximately 150,000 clones in the sample, around four fifths were seen once. Sequencing was performed on peripheral blood. These receptors came from a man between 70 and 80 years old with acute or convalescent COVID-19. The CDR3 runs from the conserved cysteine through the conserved F or W. Fields, in order: V gene, D gene, clone size, J gene, CDR3 protein, CDR3 DNA. D genes are given only for firm matches. The listing skips clone size in some rows; elsewhere it reads once, few, many or a size class.

TRBV7-9	NA	NA	TRBJ2-7	CASSPQGRFSADEQYF	TGTGCCAGCAGCCCGCAGGGCCGGTTTTCTGCGGACGAGCAGTACTTC
TRBV27	TRBD1	NA	TRBJ1-2	CASSLYGTGAFDYGYTF	TGTGCCAGCAGTTTATACGGGACAGGGGCATTTGACTATGGCTACACCTTC
TRBV7-2	NA	NA	TRBJ1-1	CASSTMTGGTEAFF	TGTGCCAGCAGCACTATGACGGGGGGAACTGAAGCTTTCTTT
TRBV6-5	TRBD1	NA	TRBJ1-5	CASKRQGEGYQPQHF	TGTGCCAGCAAGAGACAGGGAGAGGGGTATCAGCCCCAGCATTTT
TRBV10-3	NA	NA	TRBJ1-3	CASAGGPGNTIYF	TGTGCCAGCGCCGGGGGTCCTGGAAACACCATATATTTT
TRBV19	TRBD1	NA	TRBJ1-5	CASSIGDRGNQPQHF	TGTGCCAGTAGTATAGGAGACAGGGGCAATCAGCCCCAGCATTTT
TRBV18	NA	NA	TRBJ2-1	CASSRDSTYNEQFF	TGTGCCAGCTCCCGGGACTCTACCTACAATGAGCAGTTCTTC
TRBV3-1/TRBV3-2	TRBD2	NA	TRBJ2-5	CASSQESGDLQETQYF	TGTGCCAGCAGCCAAGAGAGCGGGGACCTCCAAGAGACCCAGTACTTC
TRBV10-3	TRBD2	NA	TRBJ2-2	CAISERLAVSGGELFF	TGTGCCATCAGTGAGCGACTAGCGGTCTCCGGCGGGGAGCTGTTTTTT
TRBV7-7	TRBD1	NA	TRBJ2-5	CASSLGTGETQYF	TGTGCTAGCAGCTTAGGGACAGGGGAAACCCAGTACTTC
TRBV9	NA	NA	TRBJ1-3	CASSAQGRADTIYF	TGTGCCAGCAGCGCCCAAGGGAGGGCAGACACCATATATTTT
TRBV9	TRBD2	NA	TRBJ2-1	CASSFGLAGLSYNEQFF	TGTGCCAGCAGCTTCGGACTAGCGGGACTCTCTTACAATGAGCAGTTCTTC
TRBV2	NA	NA	TRBJ1-3	CASSMPREGNTIYF	TGTGCCAGCAGTATGCCTCGGGAGGGAAACACCATATATTTT
TRBV24-1	NA	NA	TRBJ2-7	CATSVSDYQTHTYEQYF	TGTGCCACCAGTGTTTCTGACTACCAGACTCATACCTACGAGCAGTACTTC
TRBV19	NA	NA	TRBJ2-3	CASSIGRGATDTQYF	TGTGCCAGTAGTATAGGTCGGGGGGCCACAGATACGCAGTATTTT
TRBV3-1/TRBV3-2	NA	NA	TRBJ2-6	CASSQDQVYGAGANVLTF	TGTGCCAGCAGCCAAGATCAAGTATACGGGGCTGGGGCCAACGTCCTGACTTTC
TRBV7-2	NA	NA	TRBJ2-7	CASSLDGGPGGEQYF	TGTGCCAGCAGCTTAGACGGGGGGCCGGGGGGCGAGCAGTACTTC
TRBV9	TRBD2	NA	TRBJ2-1	CASSVGRLAVDNEQFF	TGTGCCAGCAGCGTAGGGCGACTAGCGGTGGACAATGAGCAGTTCTTC
TRBV27	NA	NA	TRBJ1-2	CASRRTASNYGYTF	TGTGCCAGCAGGCGGACAGCTTCTAACTATGGCTACACCTTC
TRBV10-1	TRBD1	NA	TRBJ2-7	CASSESIGQGACEQYF	TGCGCCAGCAGTGAGTCAATAGGGCAGGGGGCTTGTGAGCAGTACTTC
TRBV28	TRBD1	NA	TRBJ1-5	CASSFRTGGGTGQPQHF	TGTGCCAGCAGTTTTCGTACAGGGGGCGGAACCGGTCAGCCCCAGCATTTT
TRBV28	NA	NA	TRBJ2-7	CASSLATYEQYF	TGTGCCAGCAGTTTGGCCACCTACGAGCAGTACTTC
TRBV7-2	TRBD1	NA	TRBJ1-2	CASSQDRVQYGYTF	TGTGCCAGCAGCCAGGACAGGGTACAATATGGCTACACCTTC
TRBV5-4	TRBD2	few	TRBJ2-7	CASSLEGTSGEQYF	TGTGCCAGCAGCTTGGAGGGGACTAGCGGCGAGCAGTACTTC
TRBV11-2	NA	NA	TRBJ2-3	CASSLSEDTQYF	TGTGCCAGCAGCTTATCCGAGGATACGCAGTATTTT
TRBV10-3	NA	NA	TRBJ1-2	CAISAGNYGYTF	TGTGCCATCAGTGCGGGGAACTATGGCTACACCTTC
TRBV7-6	TRBD1	NA	TRBJ1-1	CASSPGQGNTEAFF	TGTGCCAGCAGCCCGGGACAGGGAAACACTGAAGCTTTCTTT
TRBV5-1	NA	NA	TRBJ2-7	CASSNSAGRGEQYF	TGCGCCAGCAGCAATTCGGCGGGACGGGGCGAGCAGTACTTC
TRBV19	TRBD2	NA	TRBJ2-1	CASSIQTSGSLWGNEQFF	TGTGCCAGTAGTATTCAGACTAGCGGGAGCCTTTGGGGCAATGAGCAGTTCTTC
TRBV28	TRBD2	NA	TRBJ2-3	CASSSRLAGFTDTQYF	TGTGCCAGCAGTTCCCGACTAGCGGGCTTCACAGATACGCAGTATTTT
TRBV7-2	TRBD1	many	TRBJ1-6	CASSLAGTGISPLHF	TGTGCCAGCAGCTTAGCGGGGACAGGAATCTCACCCCTCCACTTT
TRBV7-8	NA	NA	TRBJ2-2	CASSPYPGLNTGELFF	TGTGCCAGCAGCCCTTACCCAGGGCTCAACACCGGGGAGCTGTTTTTT
TRBV6-2/TRBV6-3	NA	NA	TRBJ2-7	CASSYSVPYEQYF	TGTGCCAGCAGTTACTCTGTCCCGTACGAGCAGTACTTC
TRBV5-8	TRBD2	NA	TRBJ2-3	CASSRGGTSGTDTQYF	TGTGCCAGCAGCCGTGGGGGGACTAGCGGTACAGATACGCAGTATTTT
TRBV5-6	NA	NA	TRBJ2-5	CASSPGPGEETQYF	TGTGCCAGCAGCCCGGGCCCGGGGGAAGAGACCCAGTACTTC
TRBV5-1	TRBD2	once	TRBJ2-3	CASSLLTSGPADTQYF	TGCGCCAGCAGCTTGCTAACTAGCGGGCCGGCGGATACGCAGTATTTT
TRBV4-1	TRBD2	NA	TRBJ2-4	CASSRTGGANIQYF	TGCGCCAGCAGCCGAACCGGGGGGGCTAACATTCAGTACTTC